The text below deals with one TCR beta chain. CDR1 LNHDA and CDR2 SQIVND come from the germline V gene (reference sequence). The CDR3 covers 13 residues. Trimming cost V 4 bases and J 3 bases; bases outside gene matches: 0. These data belong to a study of blood T cell repertoires in COVID-19. About the study: Acute and convalescent COVID-19 samples came from the United States, Italy and Spain.

Authors' analysis steps: Amplification with reference gene primers provided the estimates of nucleated cell counts. The assay was immunoSEQ multiplex PCR, and TCRdb's table has in-frame clones only and misses some. V, J and clone size derive from that table, while D and trimming were established from the DNA sequence. The table records 270,000 or so clones, 70% to 90% of them present only once. Sequenced input: PBMCs or T cells enriched from blood (not recorded which). The clonotype was recovered from a woman in her forties with acute COVID-19. The chain links TRBV19 to TRBJ1-2; the match to TRBD1 covers 9 bases. CDR3: CASSRQGDYGYTF. The CDR3 DNA reads as TGTGCCAGTAGTAGACAGGGGGACTATGGCTACACCTTC.